Presented here are 25 T cell receptor beta chains from one specimen sequenced in a study of beta chain features in type 1 diabetes. Expressed TCRB transcripts were sequenced after all isolated RNA was converted to cDNA. Some clones are missing from TCRdb's copy, which holds only in-frame ones; the method was immunoSEQ multiplex PCR. The data contain 860,000 or so clones, about 17% of them singletons. The sample consisted of naive CD4+ T cells from blood. The receptors originated from a woman under 30 in good health.

The CDR3 loop reads CSAAGIEQFF. CDR3 nucleotide sequence: TGCAGTGCGGCGGGGATTGAGCAGTTCTTC. The rearrangement links TRBV20-1 to TRBJ2-1, with a tentative D call TRBD2 (6 bases). The CDR3 consists of 10 residues. V gave up 6 bases and J gave up 9 bases, with 9 bases separating them. CDR1 is DFQATT, CDR2 SNEGSKA, per germline (reference sequence).

V is TRBV18 and J is TRBJ2-7; 9 nucleotides line up with TRBD1. This CDR3 has 15 residues. V shed 2 bases and J 7 bases; nucleotides not matched to a gene: 9. Germline V gene lookup returns CDR1 KGHSH and CDR2 LQKENI. DNA of the CDR3: TGTGCCAGCTCACCATCGGGGACAGGGTCAAGGGAGCAGTACTTC. This codes for CASSPSGTGSREQYF.

This clone was observed a few times. V usage is TRBV5-4 and J usage is TRBJ1-5; D not resolved. The V end lost 4 bases, the J end lost 4 bases, and 9 bases lay between the germline ends. This CDR3 region has 13 residues. CDR1 SGHNT and CDR2 YYREEE come from the germline V gene (reference sequence). CDR3 protein: CASSRDVNQPQHF. The CDR3 DNA reads as TGTGCCAGCAGCCGGGATGTTAATCAGCCCCAGCATTTT.

This clone was counted between two and nine times. The rearrangement uses TRBV5-6 and TRBJ2-4; the D gene is possibly TRBD1 (5 bases). The V end was cut by 2 bases, the J end by 7 bases, with 13 bases between. The CDR3 runs to 14 residues. Germline V gene sequence: CDR1 SGHDT, CDR2 YYEEEE. CDR3 DNA sequence: TGTGCCAGCAGCTTCACTCGACAGTCCAACATTCAGTACTTC. Protein product: CASSFTRQSNIQYF.

This clone was seen only a few times. V gene TRBV4-2 combines with J gene TRBJ2-3; tentative D call: TRBD1 (5 bases). V lost 0 bases and J 3 bases, leaving 13 bases between the germline ends. Germline lookup yields CDR1 LGHNA and CDR2 YNFKEQ. This CDR3 region has 16 residues. The CDR3: CASSQDRTSGTDTQYF. The CDR3, as DNA: TGTGCCAGCAGCCAAGATAGGACATCCGGGACAGATACGCAGTATTTT.

This chain's CDR3 is CASSLRAAQKETQYF. The DNA of the CDR3 is TGTGCCAGCAGCTTAAGGGCTGCACAGAAAGAGACCCAGTACTTC. The chain recombines TRBV7-2 with TRBJ2-5; D unclear. CDR1 is SGHTA, CDR2 FQGNSA, per germline. This CDR3 is 15 amino acids long. V was trimmed by 2 bases and J by 3 bases, leaving 13 bases between them.

The rearrangement uses TRBV10-3 and TRBJ2-1, with 7 bases lining up with TRBD1. From germline, CDR1 is ENHRY and CDR2 SYGVKD. The CDR3 contains 14 residues. The J segment lost 1 base and the V segment lost 6 bases, leaving 3 bases of the junction unmatched. CDR3 DNA sequence: TGTGCCATCAGAGGGACAGTTTCCTACAATGAGCAGTTCTTC. Translation gives CAIRGTVSYNEQFF.

This clone was counted only a few times. The V call is TRBV5-4, the J call TRBJ2-1; D not certain. This CDR3 is built from 14 residues. Germline V gene lookup returns CDR1 SGHNT and CDR2 YYREEE (reference sequence). The V end lost 3 bases, the J end lost 3 bases, and 10 bases lay between the germline ends. The CDR3 reads CASSSDTDYNEQFF. CDR3 nucleotides: TGTGCCAGCAGCTCCGATACAGACTACAATGAGCAGTTCTTC. The whole variable domain, filled in from reference TRBV5-4 and TRBJ2-1, reads ETGVTQSPTHLIKTRGQQVTLRCSSQSGHNTVSWYQQALGQGPQFIFQYYREEENGRGNFPPRFSGLQFPNYSSELNVNALELDDSALYLCASSSDTDYNEQFFGPGTRLTVL.

This clone was seen only a few times. The chain joins TRBV7-2 to TRBJ1-5, with D possibly being TRBD1 (5 bases). The germline V gene encodes CDR1 SGHTA and CDR2 FQGNSA. This CDR3 comprises 15 residues. Trimming cost V 1 base and J 1 base, with 8 bases left between them. CDR3 nucleotide sequence: TGTGCCAGCAGCTTAGGGTACAGGAGCAATCAGCCCCAGCATTTT. It yields the protein CASSLGYRSNQPQHF.

This clone occurred a few times. The chain recombines TRBV5-4 with TRBJ2-5; 10 nucleotides align to TRBD1. Trimming took 3 bases from V and 2 from J; bases not matched to a gene: 1. CDR1 is SGHNT, CDR2 YYREEE, per germline (reference sequence). CDR3 length equals 14 residues. Here the CDR3 DNA reads TGTGCCAGCAGCTGGACAGGGGGTCAAGAGACCCAGTACTTC. This sequence encodes CASSWTGGQETQYF.

This clone was seen a handful of times. The rearrangement joins TRBV7-9 to TRBJ1-2; 7 bases agree with TRBD1. V gave up 3 bases and J gave up 7 bases; unmatched junction bases: 5. This CDR3 spans 13 amino acids. CDR1 is SEHNR and CDR2 is FQNEAQ in the germline V gene (reference sequence). The CDR3 here is CASSFNRGGGYTF. The CDR3 DNA sequence: TGTGCCAGCAGCTTCAACAGGGGCGGTGGCTACACCTTC. Combining the CDR3 with reference TRBV7-9 and TRBJ1-2 gives the whole variable domain DTGVSQNPRHKITKRGQNVTFRCDPISEHNRLYWYRQTLGQGPEFLTYFQNEAQLEKSRLLSDRFSAERPKGSFSTLEIQRTEQGDSAMYLCASSFNRGGGYTFGSGTRLTVV.

The sample holds a few counts of this clone. V is TRBV5-4 and J is TRBJ1-1, with TRBD1 identical over 8 bases. Losses at the gene ends were 5 bases for V and 7 bases for J; bases not matched to a gene: 10. Germline V lookup: CDR1 SGHNT, CDR2 YYREEE (reference sequence). The CDR3 is made up of 14 amino acids. The chain's CDR3 is CASRTGQAAGEAFF. The CDR3 nucleotides read TGTGCCAGCAGAACGGGACAGGCGGCAGGTGAAGCTTTCTTT.

This clone was seen only a few times. The genes are TRBV2 and TRBJ2-3, with no clear D. Looked up from germline, CDR1 is SNHLY and CDR2 is FYNNEI. The CDR3 spans 13 residues. Trimming cost V 4 bases and J 0 bases, with 5 bases left between them. The CDR3 DNA reads as TGTGCCAGCAGTGGTATGAGCACAGATACGCAGTATTTT. Translation: CASSGMSTDTQYF.

This chain links TRBV28 with TRBJ2-3; D not resolved. Germline V CDR1 and CDR2: MDHEN, SYDVKM. The V end was cut by 4 bases, the J end by 3 bases, with 14 bases between. The CDR3 runs 15 residues. The CDR3 DNA is TGTGCCAGCAGTTCCCCCCGAGGACCAACAGATACGCAGTATTTT. Its protein is CASSSPRGPTDTQYF.

This clone has ten or more counts. The chain has TRBV14 and TRBJ2-6; D possibly corresponds to TRBD1 (5 bases). Trimming cost V 2 bases and J 0 bases, with 5 bases left between them. The length of the CDR3 is 15 residues. Germline V CDR1 and CDR2: SGHDN, FVKESK. CDR3 in amino acids: CASSQRGSGANVLTF. CDR3 nucleotides: TGTGCCAGCAGCCAAAGGGGCTCTGGGGCCAACGTCCTGACTTTC.

The J gene is TRBJ2-5, the V gene TRBV7-2; 12 bases map to TRBD2. CDR1 and CDR2 (germline): SGHTA, FQGNSA. The V segment lost 1 base and the J segment 2 bases; nucleotides outside the gene matches: 11. This CDR3 region has 19 residues. CDR3 sequence reads: CASSLVPRLAGGMQETQYF. The CDR3 DNA reads as TGTGCCAGCAGCTTAGTCCCTCGGCTAGCGGGAGGGATGCAAGAGACCCAGTACTTC. Full variable domain (remainder filled in from reference TRBV7-2 and TRBJ2-5): GAGVSQSPSNKVTEKGKDVELRCDPISGHTALYWYRQSLGQGLEFLIYFQGNSAPDKSGLPSDRFSAERTGGSVSTLTIQRTQQEDSAVYLCASSLVPRLAGGMQETQYFGPGTRLLVL.

The rearrangement joins TRBV25-1 to TRBJ2-2; 11 nucleotides match TRBD2. The V and J ends lost 0 bases and 2 bases, in that order; junction bases with no gene match: 2. Germline values: CDR1 MGHDK, CDR2 SYGVNS. The CDR3 covers 17 residues. The CDR3 sequence is CASSEYSGRGNTGELFF. The CDR3 DNA follows: TGTGCCAGCAGTGAATATAGCGGGAGGGGAAACACCGGGGAGCTGTTTTTT.

This clone was recorded once. In the same sample, other DNA sequences code for this CDR3. V gene TRBV18 combines with J gene TRBJ2-3, with 10 bases that match TRBD1. Germline assignment: CDR1 KGHSH and CDR2 LQKENI. After removal of 1 base from V and 1 base from J, the junction contained 2 bases not matched to a gene. This CDR3 has 16 residues. CDR3 region: CASSPRGQGGTDTQYF. The CDR3 DNA reads TGTGCCAGCTCACCACGAGGACAGGGGGGCACAGATACGCAGTATTTT.

This clone was counted only a few times. This rearrangement joins TRBV18 to TRBJ2-7; a weak D match, TRBD2 (5 bases). V lost 1 base to trimming and J lost 3 bases, with 10 bases between them. Germline CDR1 KGHSH, CDR2 LQKENI. The CDR3 totals 14 residues. The CDR3 DNA reads as TGTGCCAGCTCACCACGGTCCCGGGGCTACGAGCAGTACTTC. Protein product: CASSPRSRGYEQYF.

This chain uses TRBV28 with TRBJ2-6; 8 bases map to TRBD1. CDR1 is MDHEN, CDR2 SYDVKM, per germline. V was pared by 6 bases and J by 0 bases, with 1 base of the junction left unmatched. This CDR3 is built from 15 residues. This chain's CDR3 is CASSGQGSGANVLTF. CDR3 nucleotide sequence: TGTGCCAGCAGCGGACAGGGCTCTGGGGCCAACGTCCTGACTTTC.

The V and J genes are TRBV7-9 and TRBJ2-5, with 7 positions matching TRBD1. Per the germline V gene, CDR1 is SEHNR and CDR2 is FQNEAQ (reference sequence). V dropped 5 bases and J dropped 0; count of bases not matched to a gene: 9. The CDR3 totals 16 residues. The CDR3 DNA sequence: TGTGCCAGCAGCACGCTGACAGGGCAGCACCAAGAGACCCAGTACTTC. Protein product: CASSTLTGQHQETQYF.

The chain uses TRBV6-6 and TRBJ1-5, with D possibly TRBD1 on 6 matching bases. Germline V lookup: CDR1 MNHNY, CDR2 SVGAGI (reference sequence). The CDR3 runs to 16 residues. Trimming left V 5 bases short and J 6 bases short, with 20 bases between. The CDR3 sequence: CASSNRVIGAGQPQHF. CDR3 sequence (DNA): TGTGCCAGCAGTAACAGGGTTATAGGGGCGGGTCAGCCCCAGCATTTT.

The chain has TRBV7-9 and TRBJ1-4; D is ambiguous. In germline, CDR1 is SEHNR, CDR2 FQNEAQ (reference sequence). V was pared by 5 bases and J by 0 bases, with 10 bases between. The CDR3 extends over 15 amino acids. CDR3 residues: CASSPVRTTNEKLFF. CDR3 sequence (DNA): TGTGCCAGCAGCCCGGTTCGGACAACTAATGAAAAACTGTTTTTT.

This clone turned up a few times. V is TRBV6-5 and J is TRBJ1-1; tentative D call: TRBD1 (6 bases). V lost 3 bases and J 5 bases, leaving 13 bases between the germline ends. The CDR3 spans 14 residues. Germline V CDR1 and CDR2: MNHEY, SVGAGI. Written as DNA, the CDR3 is TGTGCCAGCAGTTATCTGGGGACAACTACTGAAGCTTTCTTT. Its translation: CASSYLGTTTEAFF.

The rearrangement uses TRBV19 and TRBJ2-5; D call uncertain. Looked up from germline, CDR1 is LNHDA and CDR2 is SQIVND (reference sequence). The V and J ends lost 1 base and 5 bases respectively, with 14 bases between them. The CDR3 consists of 15 residues. The CDR3 coding sequence is TGTGCCAGTAGTATAGGCCCTCGTAAGGCGGAGACCCAGTACTTC. It codes for CASSIGPRKAETQYF.